Listed here are 4 T cell receptor beta chains from one sample, sequenced in a study of T-cell memory formation after mild COVID-19. TCRdb re-called the 5' RACE reads through MiXCR, storing one row per CDR3 protein. This table holds 550,000 to 600,000 distinct CDR3 sequences, roughly 21% found once. The sample taken for sequencing was PBMCs or a T cell subset sorted from them (not recorded which). The receptors were sampled from an adult woman who had mild COVID-19 (a few samples of this study predate the infection). Cell type and time point are not known.

The rearrangement joins TRBV7-2 to TRBJ1-1, with 8 nucleotides matching TRBD1. The CDR3 runs to 15 residues. Germline CDR1 is SGHTA and CDR2 is FQGNSA. V trimming: 4 bases; J trimming: 5 bases; junction bases outside the gene matches: 9. The CDR3 here is CASSSMDRAMTEAFF. The CDR3 DNA reads as TGTGCCAGCAGCTCAATGGACAGGGCCATGACTGAAGCTTTCTTT. Full variable domain (rest looked up from reference TRBV7-2 and TRBJ1-1): GAGVSQSPSNKVTEKGKDVELRCDPISGHTALYWYRQSLGQGLEFLIYFQGNSAPDKSGLPSDRFSAERTGGSVSTLTIQRTQQEDSAVYLCASSSMDRAMTEAFFGQGTRLTVV.

This clonotype was counted a few times. The rearrangement links TRBV6-5 to TRBJ1-2; TRBD1 matches 10 bases. Germline V gene lookup returns CDR1 MNHEY and CDR2 SVGAGI. V shed 5 bases and J 14 bases; nucleotides not matched to a gene: 8. CDR3 length: 12 amino acids. The CDR3 is CASSQAPGQGTF. CDR3 DNA: TGTGCCAGCAGTCAAGCCCCGGGACAGGGGACCTTC.

This clonotype was detected only a few times. The genes are TRBV6-5 and TRBJ2-5, with a tentative D call TRBD2 (6 bases). Germline V gene lookup returns CDR1 MNHEY and CDR2 SVGAGI. CDR3 length equals 15 residues. Trimming took off 6 bases at V and 4 bases at J, with 18 bases between the two ends. CDR3 nucleotide sequence: TGTGCCAGCAGCTCCAGGGTCGGTAGCGGAGAGACCCAGTACTTC. Encoded protein: CASSSRVGSGETQYF.

In regard to this clonotype: Since no conserved phenylalanine or tryptophan closes the CDR3, a read error is the likely cause. The DNA is omitted, as the CDR3 cannot be located on it reliably, and the CDR3 follows TCRdb's listing. The rearrangement links TRBV5-4 to TRBJ1-2; the table gives TRBD1 as D, unverified against the DNA. The CDR3 spans 9 amino acids, including both terminal residues. CDR1 is SGHNT and CDR2 is YYREEE in the germline V gene (reference sequence). The CDR3 loop reads CASSSAGGT.